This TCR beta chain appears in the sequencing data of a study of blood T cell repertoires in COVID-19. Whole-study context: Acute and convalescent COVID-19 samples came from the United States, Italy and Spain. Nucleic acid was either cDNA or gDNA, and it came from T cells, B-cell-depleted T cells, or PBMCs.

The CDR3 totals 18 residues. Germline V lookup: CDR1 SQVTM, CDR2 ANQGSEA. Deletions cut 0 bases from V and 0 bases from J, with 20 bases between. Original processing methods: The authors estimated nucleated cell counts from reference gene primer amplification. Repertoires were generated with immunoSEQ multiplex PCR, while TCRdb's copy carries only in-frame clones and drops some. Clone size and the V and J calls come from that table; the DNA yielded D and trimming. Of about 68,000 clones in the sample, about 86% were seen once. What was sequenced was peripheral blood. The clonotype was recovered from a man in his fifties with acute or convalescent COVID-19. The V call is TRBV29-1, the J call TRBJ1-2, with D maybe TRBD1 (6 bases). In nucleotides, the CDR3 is TGCAGCGTTGAAGATTTCAAACAGGCAGGGGCGTCTAACTATGGCTACACCTTC. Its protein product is CSVEDFKQAGASNYGYTF.